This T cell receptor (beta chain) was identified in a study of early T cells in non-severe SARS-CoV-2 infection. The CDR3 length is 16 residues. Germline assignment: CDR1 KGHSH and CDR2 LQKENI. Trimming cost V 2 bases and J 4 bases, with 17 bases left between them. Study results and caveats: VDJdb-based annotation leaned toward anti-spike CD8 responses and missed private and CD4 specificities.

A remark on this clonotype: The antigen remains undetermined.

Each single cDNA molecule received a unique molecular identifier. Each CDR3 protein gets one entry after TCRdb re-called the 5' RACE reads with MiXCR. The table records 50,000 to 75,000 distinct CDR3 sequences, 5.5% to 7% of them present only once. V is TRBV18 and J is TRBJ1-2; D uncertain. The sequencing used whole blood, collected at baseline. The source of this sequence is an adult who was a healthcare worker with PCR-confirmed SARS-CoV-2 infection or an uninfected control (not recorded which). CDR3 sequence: CASSPREAAYGYGYTF. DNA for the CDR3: TGTGCCAGCTCACCAAGAGAGGCAGCGTATGGCTATGGCTACACCTTC.